The 27 T cell receptor beta chains below come from one sample, sequenced in a study of blood T cell repertoires in COVID-19. The method was immunoSEQ multiplex PCR; TCRdb's version includes in-frame clones alone and lacks a portion of them. The data contain approximately 100,000 clones, around 87% of them singletons. Source material: peripheral blood. Receptors were obtained from a woman in her twenties or thirties with acute or convalescent COVID-19.

In this sample, this clone turned up a few times. V is TRBV6-1 and J is TRBJ2-3; TRBD2 aligns across 7 bases. Germline assignment: CDR1 MNHNS and CDR2 SASEGT. V shed 2 bases and J 3 bases; nucleotides not matched to a gene: 8. The CDR3 length is 16 residues. CDR3 DNA: TGTGCCAGCAGTGAAACCCTGGAGGGAGGGACAGATACGCAGTATTTT. Its protein is CASSETLEGGTDTQYF.

The chain links TRBV9 to TRBJ1-3, with D possibly TRBD1 on 5 matching bases. This CDR3 has 17 residues. Germline V CDR1 and CDR2: SGDLS, YYNGEE. Deletions cut 3 bases from V and 0 bases from J, with 16 bases between. The CDR3: CASSAGKTVSSGNTIYF. Written as DNA, the CDR3 is TGTGCCAGCAGCGCCGGAAAGACAGTCAGCTCTGGAAACACCATATATTTT.

This chain joins TRBV6-5 and TRBJ1-2; D possibly corresponds to TRBD1 (6 bases). V was clipped by 4 bases and J by 8 bases, with 17 bases between them. Germline V gene data show CDR1 as MNHEY and CDR2 as SVGAGI. CDR3 length: 14 amino acids. Here the CDR3 reads CASSSLNRVHGYTF. CDR3 nucleotide sequence: TGTGCCAGCAGTTCCCTAAACAGGGTTCACGGCTACACCTTC.

V usage is TRBV20-1 and J usage is TRBJ2-7; TRBD1 matches 10 bases. V was clipped by 8 bases and J by 6 bases; unmatched bases: 4. Germline CDR1 and CDR2: DFQATT and SNEGSKA (reference sequence). The CDR3 extends over 11 amino acids. The CDR3 protein is CSHRTGGEQYF. CDR3 nucleotides: TGCAGTCATAGGACAGGGGGCGAGCAGTACTTC.

The rearrangement uses TRBV23-1 and TRBJ1-2; 7 bases are shared with TRBD1. TRBV23-1 is recorded as an ORF, its role being uncertain. After removal of 2 bases from V and 6 bases from J, the junction contained 12 bases not matched to a gene. This CDR3 spans 16 amino acids. The CDR3 DNA sequence: TGCGCCAGCAGTCAAGTGCCTCTTACAGGGGAACATGGCTACACCTTC. Translated, it gives CASSQVPLTGEHGYTF.

The chain combines TRBV4-1 with TRBJ1-6; possibly TRBD1 for D (6 bases). V was clipped by 4 bases and J by 8 bases, with 18 bases between them. The CDR3 sequence is 16 residues long. CDR1 is MGHRA, CDR2 YSYEKL, per germline. CDR3 nucleotide sequence: TGCGCCAGCAGCCTCAGAGGGGGAGTTGAACATTCACCCCTCCACTTT. Protein sequence: CASSLRGGVEHSPLHF.

On this clone itself: One end of the junction fails to match germline, which may point to a read error. In nucleotides, the CDR3 is TGTGCCAGCAGCCTAGCGGGGGGATCTATCACCGGGGAGCTGTTTTTT. Translation gives CASSLAGGSITGELFF. The chain employs TRBV7-6 and TRBJ2-2; 11 nucleotides line up with TRBD2. The CDR3 is made up of 16 amino acids. Germline CDR1 and CDR2: SGHVS and FNYEAQ.

The rearrangement links TRBV7-2 to TRBJ2-3, with a weak D call TRBD2 (7 bases). The CDR3 totals 14 residues. Trimming removed 5 bases from V and 4 bases from J, with 13 bases in between. Germline CDR1 is SGHTA and CDR2 is FQGNSA. The CDR3 loop reads CASSLGGPADTQYF. CDR3 coding DNA: TGTGCCAGCAGCCTCGGGGGGCCGGCAGATACGCAGTATTTT.

This chain connects TRBV28 to TRBJ2-1; 10 bases align to TRBD2. V lost 5 bases, J lost 2 bases, and 3 bases stayed unmatched. In germline, CDR1 is MDHEN, CDR2 SYDVKM. The CDR3 is made up of 15 amino acids. This CDR3 reads CASSASGGPYNEQFF. The CDR3 bases are TGTGCCAGCAGTGCTAGCGGGGGACCCTACAATGAGCAGTTCTTC.

CDR3 residues: CASSQAPAEGYTEAFF. CDR3 sequence (DNA): TGCGCCAGCAGCCAGGCCCCCGCGGAGGGGTACACTGAAGCTTTCTTT. The J gene is TRBJ1-1, the V gene TRBV4-1, with D perhaps matching TRBD1 (5 bases). V was pared by 3 bases and J by 3 bases, with 17 bases between. CDR3 size: 16 residues. Germline-derived CDR1 and CDR2 are MGHRA and YSYEKL.

The chain links TRBV3-1 (or the pseudogene TRBV3-2) to TRBJ2-7; 9 bases align to TRBD1. V lost 3 bases and J lost 9; bases outside the gene matches: 12. The CDR3 totals 15 residues. From germline, CDR1 is LGHDT and CDR2 YNNKEL (reference sequence). The CDR3 coding sequence is TGTGCCAGCAGCCATCGGACAGGGGCAGAATCAGGGCAGTACTTC. This gives the protein CASSHRTGAESGQYF.

This clone appeared a few times. The rearrangement joins TRBV2 to TRBJ1-6, with 9 bases that match TRBD1. With V trimmed by 3 bases and J by 3 bases, 3 bases remained unmatched. Germline CDR1 and CDR2: SNHLY and FYNNEI. This CDR3 contains 16 residues. The CDR3 loop reads CASSDGDRVYNSPLHF. CDR3 in DNA: TGTGCCAGCAGTGACGGGGACAGGGTCTATAATTCACCCCTCCACTTT.

The chain joins TRBV7-2 to TRBJ1-2; 8 bases line up with TRBD1. Germline loops: CDR1 SGHTA, CDR2 FQGNSA. The CDR3 consists of 12 residues. V trimming: 5 bases; J trimming: 10 bases; junction bases outside the gene matches: 6. CDR3 region: CASSPPGGAYTF. DNA for the CDR3: TGTGCCAGCAGCCCTCCAGGGGGCGCCTACACCTTC.

This clone was seen only a few times. V usage is TRBV28 and J usage is TRBJ2-1; 12 nucleotides match TRBD2. This CDR3 has 15 amino acids. The V and J ends lost 5 bases and 7 bases, in that order; junction bases with no gene match: 6. CDR1 and CDR2 from the germline V gene are MDHEN and SYDVKM. This CDR3 reads CASSRSGTSGNEQFF. The CDR3 DNA is TGTGCCAGCAGTCGTTCCGGGACTAGCGGGAATGAGCAGTTCTTC. Variable domain in full (rest from reference TRBV28 and TRBJ2-1): DVKVTQSSRYLVKRTGEKVFLECVQDMDHENMFWYRQDPGLGLRLIYFSYDVKMKEKGDIPEGYSVSREKKERFSLILESASTNQTSMYLCASSRSGTSGNEQFFGPGTRLTVL.

The chain couples TRBV6-5 to TRBJ1-2; perhaps TRBD1 as D (6 bases). CDR3 size: 13 residues. V gave up 6 bases and J gave up 0 bases, with 8 bases separating them. Germline V gene data show CDR1 as MNHEY and CDR2 as SVGAGI. The CDR3 sequence is CASRQGANYGYTF. CDR3 nucleotide sequence: TGTGCCAGCAGACAGGGAGCTAACTATGGCTACACCTTC.

The V gene is TRBV5-1, the J gene TRBJ2-7, with D perhaps matching TRBD1 (5 bases). V shed 0 bases and J shed 3 bases, with 16 bases lying between them. Germline V lookup: CDR1 SGHRS, CDR2 YFSETQ. CDR3 length: 16 residues. The CDR3 DNA sequence: TGCGCCAGCAGCTTGGCCAGTAGACAGTTGGACTACGAGCAGTACTTC. This translates into CASSLASRQLDYEQYF.

The chain is built from TRBV5-1 and TRBJ1-2; 9 bases fit TRBD1. The CDR3 spans 14 residues. Germline trimming cut 5 bases from V and 7 bases from J; bases unmatched to any gene: 9. From germline, CDR1 is SGHRS and CDR2 YFSETQ. The CDR3 DNA reads TGCGCCAGCAGTGGGGACAGGGTAGAGAGTGGCTACACCTTC. Its protein product is CASSGDRVESGYTF.

This chain joins TRBV4-1 and TRBJ1-1; D might be TRBD1 (6 bases). Germline assignment: CDR1 MGHRA and CDR2 YSYEKL. The length of the CDR3 is 15 residues. Trimming stripped 1 base from V and 0 bases from J, with 9 bases between. This chain's CDR3 is CASSQAGHLNTEAFF. In DNA form, the CDR3 reads TGCGCCAGCAGCCAAGCGGGACACTTGAACACTGAAGCTTTCTTT.

The chain combines TRBV5-1 with TRBJ2-7; 7 nucleotides line up with TRBD2. The J segment lost 0 bases and the V segment lost 0 bases, leaving 9 bases of the junction unmatched. The CDR3 consists of 17 residues. CDR1 and CDR2 (germline): SGHRS, YFSETQ. CDR3 amino acids: CASSLDSRGSSSYEQYF. As DNA, the CDR3 is TGCGCCAGCAGCTTGGACTCGCGGGGGTCCTCCTCCTACGAGCAGTACTTC.

This rearrangement joins TRBV27 to TRBJ1-1; D uncertain. The CDR3 is 15 residues long. Germline V lookup: CDR1 MNHEY, CDR2 SMNVEV (reference sequence). Between the trimmed V and J ends, which lost 5 bases and 1 base, there was a span of 14 bases. CDR3: CASSMIEAWNTEAFF. CDR3 nucleotide sequence: TGTGCCAGCAGTATGATCGAGGCTTGGAACACTGAAGCTTTCTTT.

J is TRBJ2-3 and V is TRBV5-6; D perhaps matches TRBD1 (5 bases). Trimming left V 0 bases short and J 0 bases short, with 14 bases between. The CDR3 extends over 17 amino acids. Germline V gene sequence: CDR1 SGHDT, CDR2 YYEEEE. The CDR3 DNA is TGTGCCAGCAGCTTGGAGTCAGGGTCCCTTAGCACAGATACGCAGTATTTT. Its protein is CASSLESGSLSTDTQYF.

As for this clone: This specimen includes other DNA sequences encoding the same CDR3. The gene calls are TRBV5-1 and TRBJ1-1; D not certain. The CDR3 consists of 14 residues. Trimming stripped 0 bases from V and 2 bases from J, with 8 bases between. Germline V gene lookup returns CDR1 SGHRS and CDR2 YFSETQ. The CDR3 nucleotides are TGCGCCAGCAGCTTGGGTAGTACTAACACTGAAGCTTTCTTT. This encodes CASSLGSTNTEAFF.

J is TRBJ2-2 and V is TRBV5-1; the D gene is possibly TRBD2 (5 bases). Looked up from germline, CDR1 is SGHRS and CDR2 is YFSETQ. CDR3 length: 15 amino acids. Trimming left V 0 bases short and J 4 bases short, with 10 bases between. DNA of the CDR3: TGCGCCAGCAGCTTGGATCGGGGTGCCACCGGGGAGCTGTTTTTT. Translated, it gives CASSLDRGATGELFF.

The rearrangement uses TRBV18 and TRBJ1-2; D may be TRBD1 (5 bases). This CDR3 is built from 14 residues. From germline, CDR1 is KGHSH and CDR2 LQKENI. The ends were cut back, 2 bases at V and 0 bases at J, with 7 bases in the middle. The CDR3 nucleotides read TGTGCCAGCTCACCATCGACAGCTAACTATGGCTACACCTTC. This encodes CASSPSTANYGYTF.

This chain connects TRBV23-1 to TRBJ2-2, with TRBD2 identical over 13 bases. TRBV23-1 is an open reading frame, and its role is uncertain. Trimming cost V 10 bases and J 6 bases; bases outside gene matches: 8. The CDR3 covers 15 residues. CDR3 residues: CANGLAGDRSGELFF. The DNA of the CDR3 is TGCGCCAATGGACTAGCGGGGGACCGGTCCGGGGAGCTGTTTTTT.

This clone was seen only a few times. This chain joins TRBV7-9 and TRBJ2-7; TRBD2 aligns across 13 bases. Trimming cost V 1 base and J 6 bases; bases outside gene matches: 0. The germline CDR1 and CDR2 sequences are SEHNR and FQNEAQ (reference sequence). The CDR3 spans 14 residues. This CDR3 reads CASSLGLAGGEQYF. The DNA of the CDR3 is TGTGCCAGCAGCTTAGGACTAGCGGGGGGCGAGCAGTACTTC. The complete variable domain, with remaining parts taken from reference TRBV7-9 and TRBJ2-7, reads DTGVSQNPRHKITKRGQNVTFRCDPISEHNRLYWYRQTLGQGPEFLTYFQNEAQLEKSRLLSDRFSAERPKGSFSTLEIQRTEQGDSAMYLCASSLGLAGGEQYFGPGTRLTVT.

This sequence joins TRBV18 and TRBJ2-3; D ambiguous. Germline loops: CDR1 KGHSH, CDR2 LQKENI. Trimming removed 5 bases from V and 3 bases from J, with 12 bases in between. The CDR3 loop spans 14 amino acids. The CDR3 reads CASSGLAATDTQYF. The CDR3 region has the DNA TGTGCCAGCTCAGGGTTGGCGGCTACAGATACGCAGTATTTT.